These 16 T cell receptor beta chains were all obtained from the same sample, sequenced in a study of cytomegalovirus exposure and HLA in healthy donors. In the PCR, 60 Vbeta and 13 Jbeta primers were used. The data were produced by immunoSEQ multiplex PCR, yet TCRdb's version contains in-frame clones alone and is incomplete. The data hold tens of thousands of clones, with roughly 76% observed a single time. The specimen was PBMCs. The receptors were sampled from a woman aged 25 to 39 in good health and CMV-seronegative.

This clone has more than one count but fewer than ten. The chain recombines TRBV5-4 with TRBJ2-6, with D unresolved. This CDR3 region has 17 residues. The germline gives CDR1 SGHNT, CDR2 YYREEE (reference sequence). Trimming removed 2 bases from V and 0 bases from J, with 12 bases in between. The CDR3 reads CASSLGSTNSGANVLTF. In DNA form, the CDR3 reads TGTGCCAGCAGCTTAGGCAGTACTAACTCTGGGGCCAACGTCCTGACTTTC. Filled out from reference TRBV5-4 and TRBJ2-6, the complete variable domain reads ETGVTQSPTHLIKTRGQQVTLRCSSQSGHNTVSWYQQALGQGPQFIFQYYREEENGRGNFPPRFSGLQFPNYSSELNVNALELDDSALYLCASSLGSTNSGANVLTFGAGSRLTVL.

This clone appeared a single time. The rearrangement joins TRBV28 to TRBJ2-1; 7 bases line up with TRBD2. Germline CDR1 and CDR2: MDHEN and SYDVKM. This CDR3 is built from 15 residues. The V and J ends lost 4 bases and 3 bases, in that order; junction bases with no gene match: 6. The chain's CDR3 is CASSWAGEGYNEQFF. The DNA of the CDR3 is TGTGCCAGCAGTTGGGCGGGAGAGGGCTACAATGAGCAGTTCTTC.

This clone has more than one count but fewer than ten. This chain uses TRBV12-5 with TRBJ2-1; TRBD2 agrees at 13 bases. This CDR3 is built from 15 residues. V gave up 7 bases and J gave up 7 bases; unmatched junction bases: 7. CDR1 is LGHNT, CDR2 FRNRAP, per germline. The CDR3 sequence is CASAPGLAGWNEQFF. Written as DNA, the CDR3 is TGTGCTAGTGCCCCGGGACTAGCGGGGTGGAATGAGCAGTTCTTC.

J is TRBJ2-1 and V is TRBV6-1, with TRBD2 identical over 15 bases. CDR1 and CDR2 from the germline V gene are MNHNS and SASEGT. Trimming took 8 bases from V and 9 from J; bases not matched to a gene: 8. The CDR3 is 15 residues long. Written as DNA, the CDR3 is TGTGCCAGCGGGGGACTAGCGGGAGGTAGCAGTGAGCAGTTCTTC. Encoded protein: CASGGLAGGSSEQFF.

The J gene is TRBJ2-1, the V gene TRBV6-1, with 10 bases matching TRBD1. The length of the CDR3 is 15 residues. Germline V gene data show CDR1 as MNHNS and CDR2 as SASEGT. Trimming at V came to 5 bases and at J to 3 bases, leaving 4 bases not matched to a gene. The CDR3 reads CASSHRDRGYNEQFF. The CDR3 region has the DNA TGTGCCAGCAGTCACCGGGACAGGGGCTACAATGAGCAGTTCTTC.

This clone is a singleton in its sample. CDR3 DNA sequence: TGTGCCATCGGTCTCAGGGAAGCAGATACGCAGTATTTT. It yields the protein CAIGLREADTQYF. V and J are TRBV10-3 and TRBJ2-3; maybe TRBD1 (5 bases). Germline V gene sequence: CDR1 ENHRY, CDR2 SYGVKD. Trimming left V 8 bases short and J 4 bases short, with 13 bases between. This CDR3 is 13 amino acids long.

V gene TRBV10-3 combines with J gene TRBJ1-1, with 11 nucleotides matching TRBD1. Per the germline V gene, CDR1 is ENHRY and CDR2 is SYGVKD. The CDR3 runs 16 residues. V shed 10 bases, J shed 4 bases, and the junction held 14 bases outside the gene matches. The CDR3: CATVIGGDRGSTEAFF. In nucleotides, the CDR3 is TGTGCCACCGTAATTGGGGGGGACAGGGGGAGCACTGAAGCTTTCTTT.

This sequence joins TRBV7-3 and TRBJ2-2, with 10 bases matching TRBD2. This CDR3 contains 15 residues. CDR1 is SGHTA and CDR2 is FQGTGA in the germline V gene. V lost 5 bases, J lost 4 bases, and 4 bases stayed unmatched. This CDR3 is CASSRLAGATGELFF. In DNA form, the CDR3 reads TGTGCCAGCAGCCGTCTAGCGGGAGCCACCGGGGAGCTGTTTTTT. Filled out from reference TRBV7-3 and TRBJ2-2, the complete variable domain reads GAGVSQTPSNKVTEKGKYVELRCDPISGHTALYWYRQSLGQGPEFLIYFQGTGAADDSGLPNDRFFAVRPEGSVSTLKIQRTERGDSAVYLCASSRLAGATGELFFGEGSRLTVL.

The CDR3 spells CATIPGLASNEQFF. The CDR3 bases are TGTGCCACAATCCCGGGACTAGCAAGCAATGAGCAGTTCTTC. The chain uses TRBV19 and TRBJ2-1, with 9 positions matching TRBD2. The CDR3 length is 14 residues. Germline V lookup: CDR1 LNHDA, CDR2 SQIVND (reference sequence). Trimming took 10 bases from V and 6 from J; bases not matched to a gene: 10.

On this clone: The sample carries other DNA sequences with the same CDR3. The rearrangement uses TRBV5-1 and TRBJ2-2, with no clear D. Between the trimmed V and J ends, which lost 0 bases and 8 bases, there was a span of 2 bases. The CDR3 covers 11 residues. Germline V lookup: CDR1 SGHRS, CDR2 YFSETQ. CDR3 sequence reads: CASSLAGELFF. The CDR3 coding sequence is TGCGCCAGCAGCTTGGCGGGGGAGCTGTTTTTT.

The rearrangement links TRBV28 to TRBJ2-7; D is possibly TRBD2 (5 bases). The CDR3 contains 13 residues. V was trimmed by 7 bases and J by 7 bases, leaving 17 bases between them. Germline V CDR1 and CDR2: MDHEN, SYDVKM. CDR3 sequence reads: CASNAGVAREQYF. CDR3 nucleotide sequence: TGTGCCAGCAATGCGGGTGTGGCGAGAGAGCAGTACTTC.

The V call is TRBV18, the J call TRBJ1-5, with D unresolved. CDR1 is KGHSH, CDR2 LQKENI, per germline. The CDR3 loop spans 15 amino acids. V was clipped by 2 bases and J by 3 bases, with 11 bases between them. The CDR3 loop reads CASSPEVPYNQPQHF. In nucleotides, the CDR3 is TGTGCCAGCTCACCAGAGGTTCCGTACAATCAGCCCCAGCATTTT. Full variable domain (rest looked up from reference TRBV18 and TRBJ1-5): NAGVMQNPRHLVRRRGQEARLRCSPMKGHSHVYWYRQLPEEGLKFMVYLQKENIIDESGMPKERFSAEFPKEGPSILRIQQVVRGDSAAYFCASSPEVPYNQPQHFGDGTRLSIL.

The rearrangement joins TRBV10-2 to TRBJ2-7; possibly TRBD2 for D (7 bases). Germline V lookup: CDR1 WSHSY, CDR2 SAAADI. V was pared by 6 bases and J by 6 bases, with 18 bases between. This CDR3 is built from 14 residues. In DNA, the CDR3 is TGCGCCAGCAGCCGGGGGGCGAACTGGGGCGAGCAGTACTTC. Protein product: CASSRGANWGEQYF.

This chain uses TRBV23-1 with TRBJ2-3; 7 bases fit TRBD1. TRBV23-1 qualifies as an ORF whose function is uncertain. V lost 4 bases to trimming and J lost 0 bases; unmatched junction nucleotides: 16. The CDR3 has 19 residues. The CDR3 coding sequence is TGCGCCAGCAGTCCGCCGCTCGACAGGGCCCTCTCTAGCACAGATACGCAGTATTTT. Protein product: CASSPPLDRALSSTDTQYF.

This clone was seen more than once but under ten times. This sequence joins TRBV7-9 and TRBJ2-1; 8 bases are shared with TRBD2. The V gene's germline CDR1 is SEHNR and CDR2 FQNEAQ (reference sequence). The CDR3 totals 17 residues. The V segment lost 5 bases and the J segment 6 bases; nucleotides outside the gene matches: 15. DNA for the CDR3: TGTGCCAGCAGCCAACTTGTGGGGCTAGCGGGCCCCAATGAGCAGTTCTTC. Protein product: CASSQLVGLAGPNEQFF.

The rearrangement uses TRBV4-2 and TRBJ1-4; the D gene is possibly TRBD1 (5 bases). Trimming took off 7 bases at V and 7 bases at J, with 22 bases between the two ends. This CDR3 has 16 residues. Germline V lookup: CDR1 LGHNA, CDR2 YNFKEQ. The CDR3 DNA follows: TGTGCCAGCATCCTTGGGGGGGGTGGGGTGGGTGAAAAACTGTTTTTT. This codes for CASILGGGGVGEKLFF.